This T cell receptor (beta chain) was captured by sequencing in a study of cytomegalovirus exposure and HLA in healthy donors. Study at large: The approximately 120 million unique TCR beta sequences, from roughly 180 million T cells, were found by an earlier analysis.

A few counts support this clone. The antigen is undetermined. Within the sample, other DNA sequences also encode this same CDR3. With 60 Vbeta and 13 Jbeta primers, the PCR was carried out. Assay: immunoSEQ multiplex PCR; the TCRdb copy retains only in-frame clones and omits some. This table has 130,000 to 150,000 clones, 60% to 80% appearing once. General study points: The authors later found most CMV-associated TCR beta chains appeared HLA-restricted. Sequences of the TCR beta chain were said to predict the HLA-A and HLA-B alleles of most subjects accurately. Association with HLA alleles at 0.05 false discovery rate was found for approximately 18,000 TCR beta sequences in a later analysis.

CDR1 and CDR2 from the germline V gene are SGDLS and YYNGEE. V shed 4 bases, J shed 3 bases, and the junction held 4 bases outside the gene matches. The CDR3 contains 14 residues. This chain links TRBV9 with TRBJ1-2; TRBD1 aligns across 9 bases. The clonotype comes from a woman aged 25 to 39 in good health and CMV-seronegative. The sample comprised PBMCs. CDR3 region: CASSPGQGHYGYTF. The DNA for the CDR3 is TGTGCCAGCAGCCCGGGACAGGGACACTATGGCTACACCTTC. The complete variable domain, with remaining parts taken from reference TRBV9 and TRBJ1-2, reads DSGVTQTPKHLITATGQRVTLRCSPRSGDLSVYWYQQSLDQGLQFLIQYYNGEERAKGNILERFSAQQFPDLHSELNLSSLELGDSALYFCASSPGQGHYGYTFGSGTRLTVV.